The present entry profiles one TCR beta chain with its context. The antigen remains undetermined. The data stem from a study of early stage breast cancer tumors. Overall study: ER+/PR+/HER2- status applied to about 75% of the 16 invasive breast tumors. Samples were sequenced at about 10-fold average coverage. Findings and limits, study-wide: Tumors had roughly 2.6-fold higher T cell density than normal breast. Functional markers like CD4, CD8 and FOXP3 were missed in bulk sequencing.

The table came from immunoSEQ multiplex PCR; TCRdb's copy has only in-frame clones and leaves some out. Of 50,000 to 65,000 clones listed, 80% to 95% are singletons. CDR3 length equals 14 residues. The germline V gene encodes CDR1 SGHRS and CDR2 YFSETQ. V lost 7 bases and J lost 0, with 13 bases in between. The TCR sequence derives from a person aged 70 to 85 with breast cancer. Sequencing was performed on blood. The chain is built from TRBV5-1 and TRBJ1-1; D ambiguous. The chain's CDR3 is CASCLTGLNTEAFF. The DNA of the CDR3 is TGCGCCAGCTGCCTGACGGGTCTGAACACTGAAGCTTTCTTT.